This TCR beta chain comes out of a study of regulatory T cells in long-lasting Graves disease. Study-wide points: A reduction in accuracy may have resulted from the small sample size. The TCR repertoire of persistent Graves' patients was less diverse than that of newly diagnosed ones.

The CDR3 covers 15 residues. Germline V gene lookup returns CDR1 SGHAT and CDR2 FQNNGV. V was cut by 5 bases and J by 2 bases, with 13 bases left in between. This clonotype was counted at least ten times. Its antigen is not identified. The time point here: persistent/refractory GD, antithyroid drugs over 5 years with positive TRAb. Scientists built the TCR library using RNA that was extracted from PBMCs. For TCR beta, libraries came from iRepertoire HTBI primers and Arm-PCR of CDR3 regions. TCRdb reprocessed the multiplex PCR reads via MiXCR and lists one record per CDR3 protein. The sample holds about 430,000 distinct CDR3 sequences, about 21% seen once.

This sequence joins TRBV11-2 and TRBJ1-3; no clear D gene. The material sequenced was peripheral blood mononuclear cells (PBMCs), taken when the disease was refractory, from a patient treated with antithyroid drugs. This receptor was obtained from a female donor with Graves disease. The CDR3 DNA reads TGTGCCAGCAGCCCCGAGGCGAGGGCTGGAAACACCATATATTTT. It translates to CASSPEARAGNTIYF.